This entry features one TCR beta chain sequence. The data belong to a study of T cell responses to AZD1222 COVID-19 vaccine. The CDR3 loop spans 14 amino acids. Germline CDR1 and CDR2: SGHRS and YFSETQ. J lost 7 bases, V lost 0 bases, and 4 bases had no gene match. Assay: immunoSEQ multiplex PCR; the TCRdb copy retains only in-frame clones and omits some. The sample consists of about 92,000 clones, about nine tenths of them appearing once. The specimen was peripheral blood, collected on day 0 of AZD1222 vaccination. The rearrangement links TRBV5-1 to TRBJ1-3, with 7 bases fitting TRBD1. The clonotype originates from an adult in good health. The CDR3 loop is CASSLEGATNTIYF. The CDR3 nucleotides read TGCGCCAGCAGCTTGGAGGGGGCCACGAACACCATATATTTT.